This T cell receptor (beta chain) stems from a study of tumor-infiltrating lymphocytes in primary liver carcinoma. Study information: Samples yielded about 3.5 to 7.5 million productive TCRbeta reads, similar across tissue types.

Starting from around 500 ng of total RNA, TCR beta cDNA was produced with a primer in the constant region. Generation of the TCR beta libraries relied on three nested multiplex PCR rounds using slightly modified ARM-PCR. The two initial PCR rounds, nine to eleven cycles each, used TRBV1-TRBV30 forward and C-beta reverse primers. TCRdb ran MiXCR on the multiplex PCR reads and lists one entry per CDR3 protein. The data hold about 110,000 distinct CDR3 sequences, with around two thirds observed a single time. Whole-study findings and limits: A small share of top clones, only about 8-25%, was found in all five tumor regions. Reduced overlap was seen in tumor-adjacent and tumor-blood pairs versus tumor region pairs. Tumor top-250-clone fractions significantly exceeded those of blood (p = 0.039).

Taking about 17-33 mg of unsorted bulk tissue, the authors co-extracted RNA and DNA. Worth noting for this clonotype: The antigen remains unidentified. The CDR3 end shows no conserved phenylalanine or tryptophan, and so a read error is likely.

The CDR3 contains 14 residues. Germline assignment: CDR1 ENHRY and CDR2 SYGVKD. The source material was liver tumor tissue from sampling region 1. Subset defined: tumor region T1, superior pole. The receptor's source is a woman in her sixties with primary liver carcinoma and hepatitis B virus infection. The V and J genes are TRBV10-3 and TRBJ1-2, with D maybe TRBD1 (5 bases). CDR3 sequence: CAVSRDAGRGGYTS. CDR3 sequence (DNA): TGTGCCGTCAGCCGGGACGCGGGCAGAGGGGGCTACACCTCC.